Listed below are T cell receptor beta chains from one sample, sequenced in a study of cytomegalovirus exposure and HLA in healthy donors. This table comes from immunoSEQ multiplex PCR, and its TCRdb copy is limited to in-frame clones, with some not included. The table includes more than 90,000 clones, roughly 66% detected once. Sequencing was done on a sample of PBMCs. The receptors derive from a young woman in good health and CMV-seronegative. Each CDR3 is given with its conserved first and last residue. Each record gives: V gene, J gene, CDR3 protein.

>TRBV19|TRBJ2-7
CASSIDRTYSYEQYF
>TRBV4-3|TRBJ1-3
CASSQERDSSGNTIYF
>TRBV6-5|TRBJ1-2
CASSYQGGTYGYTF
>TRBV28|TRBJ2-7
CASSSREQYF
>TRBV7-8|TRBJ1-5
CASSRSLQGASNQPQHF
>TRBV5-4|TRBJ1-1
CASSDEQGGVTEAFF
>TRBV30|TRBJ1-2
CAWKEVGTVAYGYTF
>TRBV6-1|TRBJ1-6
CASSEDRRRLINSPPLHF
>TRBV30|TRBJ1-2
CAWSVLQGHGYTF
>TRBV5-1|TRBJ1-2
CASSPGTTNNYGYTF
>TRBV28|TRBJ1-4
CASSFIEKLFF
>TRBV28|TRBJ1-1
CASTLGGTEITEAFF
>TRBV5-4|TRBJ2-7
CASSLGRDRGNEQYF